The present entry profiles one TCR beta chain with its context. The antigen remains undetermined. MiXCR, run by TCRdb on the RT-PCR reads, gives a single entry per CDR3 protein. Found here are about 540,000 distinct CDR3 sequences, 20% to 25% of them singletons; the top ten hold approximately 3%. The sample is drawn from a study of response to subunit inactivated influenza vaccine. Findings and caveats of the study: It was the authors' suggestion that each seasonal influenza vaccination recruits few new T cells.

V lost 6 bases, J lost 5 bases, and 7 bases stayed unmatched. The CDR3 runs 16 residues. Germline CDR1 and CDR2: SNHLY and FYNNEI. This sample also belongs to another study, concerning T cells expressing NK-cell markers. This second report adds: What made the TCR beta cDNA was 5'RACE template switching with UMIs. T cells sorted in several experiments were restricted to alpha-beta TCR T cells by an anti-gamma-delta TCR antibody. Whether expanded NKG2C+ T cell clones were HCMV-specific remained unclear.

The chain links TRBV2 to TRBJ2-3; TRBD2 agrees at 14 bases. The origin of this receptor is a man aged 50-60 years who received an inactivated influenza vaccine. This sample comprised CD4+ T cells sorted from PBMCs, obtained 11 to 12 days after vaccination. This CDR3 is CASRAGLAGGEDTQYF. In nucleotides, the CDR3 is TGTGCCAGCAGAGCCGGACTAGCGGGAGGTGAAGATACGCAGTATTTT.